Listed below are T cell receptor beta chains from one sample, sequenced in a study of PD-1 blockade in classical Hodgkin lymphoma. The assay was immunoSEQ multiplex PCR, and TCRdb's table has in-frame clones only and misses some. Among tens of thousands of clones listed, 94% were seen once. What was sequenced was peripheral blood mononuclear cells (PBMCs). The source is a human donor with classical Hodgkin lymphoma. CDR3s include the opening cysteine and the closing phenylalanine or tryptophan. A D gene is named only where the DNA matches it firmly. Rows give clone size only sometimes, using once, few, many, or a class for an expanded clone.

J: TRBJ1-1
size: -
D: TRBD1
V: TRBV12-5
CDR3: CASGQGGTEAFF
DNA: TGTGCTAGTGGTCAGGGGGGGACTGAAGCTTTCTTT

J: TRBJ2-7
size: -
D: -
V: TRBV18
CDR3: CASSPPSTYEQYF
DNA: TGTGCCAGCTCACCACCGAGCACCTACGAGCAGTACTTC

J: TRBJ2-1
size: -
D: TRBD2
V: TRBV5-8
CDR3: CASTIGLAGTYNEQFF
DNA: TGTGCCAGCACCATTGGGCTAGCGGGCACCTACAATGAGCAGTTCTTC

J: TRBJ2-6
size: -
D: TRBD1
V: TRBV2
CDR3: CASRGSPGGVGSGANVLTF
DNA: TGTGCCAGCAGGGGCTCCCCAGGGGGCGTAGGCTCTGGGGCCAACGTCCTGACTTTC

J: TRBJ1-3
size: -
D: -
V: TRBV19
CDR3: CASSVLPQVSGNTIYF
DNA: TGTGCCAGTAGTGTTCTCCCACAGGTCTCTGGAAACACCATATATTTT

J: TRBJ1-2
size: -
D: -
V: TRBV27
CDR3: CASSVQGRYGYTF
DNA: TGTGCCAGCAGTGTACAGGGACGCTATGGCTACACCTTC

J: TRBJ1-2
size: -
D: -
V: TRBV5-4
CDR3: CASSSQTSGYGYTF
DNA: TGTGCCAGCAGCTCCCAGACGTCGGGCTATGGCTACACCTTC

J: TRBJ1-1
size: -
D: -
V: TRBV27
CDR3: CASSSSSPNTEAFF
DNA: TGTGCCAGCAGTTCCTCATCTCCGAACACTGAAGCTTTCTTT

J: TRBJ1-1
size: -
D: TRBD1
V: TRBV30
CDR3: CACNGQGRPEAFF
DNA: TGTGCCTGCAACGGACAGGGGCGGCCTGAAGCTTTCTTT

J: TRBJ2-2
size: -
D: -
V: TRBV10-1
CDR3: CASSVGNTGELFF
DNA: TGCGCCAGCAGTGTGGGGAACACCGGGGAGCTGTTTTTT

J: TRBJ1-4
size: -
D: TRBD1
V: TRBV6-5
CDR3: CASRETGPGEKLFF
DNA: TGTGCCAGCAGAGAGACAGGGCCGGGTGAAAAACTGTTTTTT

J: TRBJ2-3
size: once
D: TRBD2
V: TRBV28
CDR3: CASSPEGFSGIRNTQYF
DNA: TGTGCCAGCAGCCCGGAGGGGTTCAGCGGGATTAGGAATACGCAGTATTTT

J: TRBJ2-2
size: once
D: -
V: TRBV6-5
CDR3: CASSYSARGTGELFF
DNA: TGTGCCAGCAGTTACTCGGCCAGGGGCACCGGGGAGCTGTTTTTT

J: TRBJ2-7
size: once
D: -
V: TRBV13
CDR3: CASNTRRMGPYEQYF
DNA: TGTGCCAGCAACACCAGGCGGATGGGGCCCTACGAGCAGTACTTC

J: TRBJ2-2
size: -
D: -
V: TRBV9
CDR3: CASSDDGANTGELFF
DNA: TGTGCCAGCAGCGATGACGGGGCTAACACCGGGGAGCTGTTTTTT

J: TRBJ1-5
size: -
D: -
V: TRBV28
CDR3: CASRPLRGGPDYSNQPQHF
DNA: TGTGCCAGCAGGCCGTTGAGGGGGGGCCCTGATTATAGCAATCAGCCCCAGCATTTT

J: TRBJ1-1
size: -
D: -
V: TRBV6-1
CDR3: CASCLTRKRDTEAFF
DNA: TGTGCCAGCTGCCTAACCAGGAAGAGAGACACTGAAGCTTTCTTT

J: TRBJ1-1
size: -
D: -
V: TRBV19
CDR3: CASRPRGDTEAFF
DNA: TGTGCCAGTAGACCTAGGGGTGACACTGAAGCTTTCTTT

J: TRBJ1-3
size: -
D: -
V: TRBV5-8
CDR3: CASSNGLRRGNTIYF
DNA: TGTGCCAGCAGCAACGGTCTTAGGAGGGGAAACACCATATATTTT

J: TRBJ2-5
size: -
D: TRBD2
V: TRBV4-2
CDR3: CASSHLFTGTRGGETQYF
DNA: TGTGCCAGCAGCCACCTCTTTACCGGGACTAGAGGGGGAGAGACCCAGTACTTC

J: TRBJ2-7
size: few
D: TRBD2
V: TRBV25-1
CDR3: CASSVGTSGGYEQYF
DNA: TGTGCCAGCAGTGTGGGGACTAGCGGGGGGTACGAGCAGTACTTC

J: TRBJ1-1
size: -
D: TRBD1
V: TRBV9
CDR3: CASSRGYQINTEAFF
DNA: TGTGCCAGCTCCAGGGGGTATCAGATAAACACTGAAGCTTTCTTT

J: TRBJ2-7
size: -
D: TRBD1
V: TRBV9
CDR3: CASSPGQGTYEQYF
DNA: TGTGCCAGCAGCCCAGGACAGGGTACCTACGAGCAGTACTTC

J: TRBJ1-2
size: few
D: -
V: TRBV6-5
CDR3: CASSYSILRSRTF
DNA: TGTGCCAGCAGTTACTCGATTCTGAGGTCCCGCACCTTC

J: TRBJ1-2
size: -
D: TRBD1
V: TRBV6-5
CDR3: CASSSDRVGYTF
DNA: TGTGCCAGCAGCAGCGACAGGGTTGGCTACACCTTC

J: TRBJ1-1
size: -
D: TRBD1
V: TRBV29-1
CDR3: CSVAGQGGGMNTEAFF
DNA: TGCAGCGTTGCGGGCCAAGGAGGGGGCATGAACACTGAAGCTTTCTTT

J: TRBJ2-1
size: -
D: TRBD1
V: TRBV10-1
CDR3: CASSSGTGPYNEQFF
DNA: TGCGCCAGCAGCTCCGGGACAGGGCCCTACAATGAGCAGTTCTTC

J: TRBJ1-2
size: -
D: -
V: TRBV19
CDR3: CASSLRTAATNYGYTF
DNA: TGTGCCAGTAGTCTCCGGACAGCCGCGACAAACTATGGCTACACCTTC

J: TRBJ2-7
size: -
D: TRBD1
V: TRBV6-5
CDR3: CASSLTGTSYEQYF
DNA: TGTGCCAGCAGCCTGACAGGGACGAGCTACGAGCAGTACTTC

J: TRBJ2-7
size: -
D: TRBD1
V: TRBV7-9
CDR3: CASSPGQGYEQYF
DNA: TGTGCCAGCAGCCCTGGACAGGGCTACGAGCAGTACTTC

J: TRBJ1-5
size: once
D: -
V: TRBV7-9
CDR3: CASSLGDRNQPQHF
DNA: TGTGCCAGCAGCTTAGGAGACAGAAATCAGCCCCAGCATTTT

J: TRBJ2-1
size: -
D: TRBD1
V: TRBV7-9
CDR3: CASSLSGTGSNEQFF
DNA: TGTGCCAGCAGCTTATCCGGGACAGGGAGCAATGAGCAGTTCTTC

J: TRBJ2-1
size: -
D: -
V: TRBV6-4
CDR3: CASSPVAGNNEQFF
DNA: TGTGCCAGCAGCCCGGTGGCGGGGAACAATGAGCAGTTCTTC

J: TRBJ1-6
size: -
D: -
V: TRBV19
CDR3: CASRAANSPLHF
DNA: TGTGCCAGTAGGGCAGCTAATTCACCCCTCCACTTT

J: TRBJ1-5
size: -
D: -
V: TRBV6-1
CDR3: CASSESWGLRQPQHF
DNA: TGTGCCAGCAGTGAAAGTTGGGGGCTTCGTCAGCCCCAGCATTTT

J: TRBJ2-3
size: -
D: TRBD2
V: TRBV7-8
CDR3: CASSFEGSLAGGADTQYF
DNA: TGTGCCAGCAGCTTTGAGGGCTCTCTAGCGGGGGGGGCAGATACGCAGTATTTT

J: TRBJ2-4
size: -
D: -
V: TRBV30
CDR3: CAWSWGSDIQYF
DNA: TGTGCCTGGAGTTGGGGGAGCGACATTCAGTACTTC

J: TRBJ2-7
size: -
D: -
V: TRBV6-1
CDR3: CASRKGYEQYF
DNA: TGTGCCAGCAGGAAGGGGTACGAGCAGTACTTC

J: TRBJ2-2
size: -
D: TRBD2
V: TRBV29-1
CDR3: CSVEGGGNTGELFF
DNA: TGCAGCGTTGAGGGGGGGGGTAACACCGGGGAGCTGTTTTTT

J: TRBJ1-3
size: -
D: TRBD1
V: TRBV7-6
CDR3: CASSQGGTGASGNTIYF
DNA: TGTGCCAGCAGCCAAGGGGGGACAGGCGCTTCTGGAAACACCATATATTTT

J: TRBJ2-1
size: few
D: -
V: TRBV5-6
CDR3: CASSSQVGALFHEQFF
DNA: TGTGCCAGCAGCTCCCAGGTGGGGGCTTTATTCCATGAGCAGTTCTTC

J: TRBJ2-3
size: -
D: TRBD1
V: TRBV5-1
CDR3: CASSLAPGGGTDTQYF
DNA: TGCGCCAGCAGCTTGGCCCCAGGGGGCGGCACAGATACGCAGTATTTT

J: TRBJ1-3
size: -
D: TRBD1
V: TRBV18
CDR3: CASSPLEQGTGNTIYF
DNA: TGTGCCAGCTCACCACTCGAACAGGGGACTGGAAACACCATATATTTT

J: TRBJ2-3
size: -
D: -
V: TRBV2
CDR3: CASNGVTDTQYF
DNA: TGTGCCAGCAATGGCGTCACAGATACGCAGTATTTT

J: TRBJ1-2
size: -
D: TRBD1
V: TRBV19
CDR3: CASSIRWGQGAHLPYGYTF
DNA: TGTGCCAGTAGTATTAGGTGGGGACAGGGGGCCCACCTACCATATGGCTACACCTTC

J: TRBJ2-3
size: -
D: TRBD2
V: TRBV7-2
CDR3: CASSLERTSGSTLTDTQYF
DNA: TGTGCCAGCAGCTTGGAAAGGACTAGCGGGAGTACGCTCACAGATACGCAGTATTTT

J: TRBJ1-1
size: -
D: -
V: TRBV6-5
CDR3: CASSKPWGMNTEAFF
DNA: TGTGCCAGCAGTAAGCCCTGGGGGATGAACACTGAAGCTTTCTTT

J: TRBJ1-1
size: -
D: -
V: TRBV7-3
CDR3: CASSSQANTEAFF
DNA: TGTGCCAGCAGCTCCCAGGCAAACACTGAAGCTTTCTTT

J: TRBJ2-6
size: -
D: -
V: TRBV7-9
CDR3: CASSFGVAGANVLTF
DNA: TGTGCCAGCAGCTTTGGGGTGGCTGGGGCCAACGTCCTGACTTTC

J: TRBJ2-1
size: -
D: TRBD2
V: TRBV30
CDR3: CAWDGGGDEQFF
DNA: TGTGCCTGGGATGGGGGAGGGGATGAGCAGTTCTTC

J: TRBJ2-6
size: -
D: -
V: TRBV12-5
CDR3: CASGRDTSSSGANVLTF
DNA: TGTGCTAGTGGTCGGGACACCTCAAGCTCTGGGGCCAACGTCCTGACTTTC

J: TRBJ2-3
size: -
D: -
V: TRBV6-1
CDR3: CASLRTVEADTQYF
DNA: TGTGCCAGCCTTCGGACAGTTGAAGCAGATACGCAGTATTTT

J: TRBJ1-1
size: -
D: -
V: TRBV19
CDR3: CASRLGGGATEAFF
DNA: TGTGCCAGTAGACTAGGAGGTGGGGCAACTGAAGCTTTCTTT

J: TRBJ2-1
size: -
D: TRBD2
V: TRBV4-2
CDR3: CASSQPGGDNEQFF
DNA: TGTGCCAGCAGCCAACCGGGGGGGGACAATGAGCAGTTCTTC

J: TRBJ2-7
size: -
D: -
V: TRBV5-8
CDR3: CASSFHEQYF
DNA: TGTGCCAGCAGCTTCCACGAGCAGTACTTC

J: TRBJ2-3
size: -
D: -
V: TRBV11-2
CDR3: CASSRRGGYTDTQYF
DNA: TGTGCCAGCAGCCGGAGGGGCGGCTACACAGATACGCAGTATTTT

J: TRBJ1-1
size: -
D: -
V: TRBV29-1
CDR3: CSVEGILLGVNTEAFF
DNA: TGCAGCGTTGAAGGGATTCTTCTCGGGGTGAACACTGAAGCTTTCTTT

J: TRBJ2-2
size: -
D: -
V: TRBV4-3
CDR3: CASSQVTGFGELFF
DNA: TGCGCCAGCAGCCAAGTTACAGGGTTCGGGGAGCTGTTTTTT

J: TRBJ1-1
size: -
D: TRBD1
V: TRBV29-1
CDR3: CSVEEARGLNTEAFF
DNA: TGCAGCGTTGAGGAGGCCAGGGGGCTGAACACTGAAGCTTTCTTT

J: TRBJ1-5
size: -
D: -
V: TRBV7-2
CDR3: CASSLVSAVSNQPQHF
DNA: TGTGCCAGCAGCTTAGTTTCAGCGGTAAGCAATCAGCCCCAGCATTTT